A selection of T cell receptor beta chains follows, all from one sample in a study of shared clonotypes between healthy human individuals. This table comes from immunoSEQ multiplex PCR, and its TCRdb copy is limited to in-frame clones, with some not included. The table lists approximately 100,000 clones, 67% of them singletons, with approximately 23% in the top ten. The sample taken for sequencing was memory CD8+ T cells sorted from blood. The receptors shown here come from a woman aged 25 to 45 in good health. CDR3s include the opening cysteine and the closing phenylalanine or tryptophan. The D gene is left open where the match is weak. Not all rows give a size; the values are once, few, many and, for expanded clones, a class.

v_gene	j_gene	d_gene	abundance	CDR3aa	CDR3nt
TRBV28	TRBJ2-1	.	.	CASSLSVRDHSSHEQFF	TGTGCCAGCAGCCTTTCGGTCCGGGACCATTCGAGCCATGAGCAGTTCTTC
TRBV28	TRBJ2-7	TRBD2	.	CASGPRLARYEQYF	TGTGCCAGCGGGCCGAGACTAGCTCGCTACGAGCAGTACTTC
TRBV6-4	TRBJ2-1	.	many	CASSEKPTDYNEQFF	TGTGCCAGCAGTGAGAAACCGACTGACTACAATGAGCAGTTCTTC
TRBV13	TRBJ2-7	.	.	CASSIPGSQSYEQYF	TGTGCCAGCAGCATTCCTGGGTCGCAATCCTACGAGCAGTACTTC
TRBV5-4	TRBJ2-5	.	once	CASSSRTGQETQYF	TGTGCCAGCAGCTCCCGGACGGGCCAAGAGACCCAGTACTTC
TRBV29-1	TRBJ2-5	.	.	CSVGGRETQYF	TGCAGCGTTGGTGGGAGGGAGACCCAGTACTTC
TRBV2	TRBJ2-7	TRBD1	once	CASSVQTGPYEQYF	TGTGCCAGCAGTGTACAGACAGGGCCCTACGAGCAGTACTTC
TRBV28	TRBJ2-3	TRBD2	.	CASSSTSGCTDTQYF	TGTGCCAGCAGTTCAACTAGCGGCTGCACAGATACGCAGTATTTT
TRBV10-1	TRBJ1-2	.	.	CASSSQGHVTF	TGCGCCAGCAGTTCGCAGGGCCATGTTACCTTC
TRBV4-1	TRBJ1-2	.	.	CASSQEGEGIRVNYGYTF	TGCGCCAGCAGCCAAGAGGGAGAGGGGATCAGGGTTAACTATGGCTACACCTTC
TRBV6-6	TRBJ2-1	.	.	CASSWVEYNEQFF	TGTGCCAGCAGTTGGGTAGAATACAATGAGCAGTTCTTC
TRBV6-1	TRBJ1-6	TRBD1	.	CASPGGTGDNSPLHF	TGTGCCAGCCCCGGGGGGACAGGGGATAATTCACCCCTCCACTTT
TRBV5-1	TRBJ2-7	.	few	CASSLGLYEQYF	TGCGCCAGCAGCCTTGGACTCTACGAGCAGTACTTC
TRBV15	TRBJ2-3	TRBD2	.	CATSRTSGSGTDTQYF	TGTGCCACCAGCAGAACCAGCGGGAGTGGAACAGATACGCAGTATTTT
TRBV15	TRBJ1-5	.	once	CATSTVSRGQPQHF	TGTGCCACCAGCACCGTCAGTAGGGGTCAGCCCCAGCATTTT
TRBV18	TRBJ2-3	TRBD1	.	CASSPTGQGTRADTQYF	TGTGCCAGCTCACCGACTGGACAGGGGACGCGCGCAGATACGCAGTATTTT
TRBV4-1	TRBJ2-6	.	many	CASSLKTGTGANVLTF	TGCGCCAGCAGCCTGAAGACTGGGACTGGGGCCAACGTCCTGACTTTC
TRBV18	TRBJ1-5	.	.	CASSPSLLNNQPQHF	TGTGCCAGCTCACCAAGTTTACTGAACAATCAGCCCCAGCATTTT
TRBV2	TRBJ2-2	TRBD1	.	CASDRGSGRNTGELFF	TGTGCCAGCGACAGGGGGTCTGGGAGGAACACCGGGGAGCTGTTTTTT
TRBV27	TRBJ2-2	TRBD2	once	CASRRLAENTGELFF	TGTGCCAGCAGACGACTAGCGGAGAACACCGGGGAGCTGTTTTTT
TRBV30	TRBJ2-7	.	many	CAWSVGPLSYEQYF	TGTGCCTGGAGTGTGGGGCCTCTCTCCTACGAGCAGTACTTC
TRBV10-3	TRBJ1-3	TRBD1	.	CATTDRGLLSGNTIYF	TGTGCCACCACGGACAGGGGATTGCTCTCCGGAAACACCATATATTTT
TRBV28	TRBJ2-3	.	.	CASSSPGTGTDTQYF	TGTGCCAGCAGTTCTCCTGGGACTGGCACAGATACGCAGTATTTT
TRBV10-1	TRBJ2-1	.	.	CASSEVYYHNEQFF	TGCGCCAGCAGTGAGGTTTACTACCACAATGAGCAGTTCTTC
TRBV19	TRBJ2-3	.	once	CASSFQVSGPDTQYF	TGTGCCAGTAGTTTCCAGGTCTCCGGCCCAGATACGCAGTATTTT
TRBV28	TRBJ1-1	TRBD1	.	CASSSRQGLDTEAFF	TGTGCCAGCAGTTCCCGACAGGGTTTGGACACTGAAGCTTTCTTT
TRBV15	TRBJ2-3	TRBD2	.	CATSRDGGQLAGGEDTQYF	TGTGCCACCAGCAGAGATGGGGGTCAGCTAGCGGGAGGGGAGGATACGCAGTATTTT
TRBV6-4	TRBJ2-3	.	many	CAISDTDTDTQYF	TGTGCCATCAGTGACACCGACACAGATACGCAGTATTTT
TRBV4-2	TRBJ1-4	.	.	CASSQDLRGTANEKLFF	TGTGCCAGCAGCCAAGATCTCCGCGGAACGGCTAATGAAAAACTGTTTTTT
TRBV7-9	TRBJ1-1	.	.	CASSYEVTLMNTEAFF	TGTGCCAGCAGCTACGAAGTGACACTAATGAACACTGAAGCTTTCTTT